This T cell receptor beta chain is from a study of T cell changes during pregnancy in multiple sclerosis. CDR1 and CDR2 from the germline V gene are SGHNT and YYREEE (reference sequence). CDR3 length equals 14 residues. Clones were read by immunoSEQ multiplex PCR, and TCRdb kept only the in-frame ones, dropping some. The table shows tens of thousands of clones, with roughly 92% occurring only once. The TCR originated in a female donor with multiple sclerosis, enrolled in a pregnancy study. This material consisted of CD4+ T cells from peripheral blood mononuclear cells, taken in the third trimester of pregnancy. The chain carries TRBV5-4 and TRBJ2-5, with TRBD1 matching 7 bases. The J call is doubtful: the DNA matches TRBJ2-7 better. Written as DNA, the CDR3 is TGTGCCAGCAGCTCCGGGACAGTTGGCAACGAGCAGTACTTC. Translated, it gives CASSSGTVGNEQYF.